This TCR beta chain appears in the sequencing data of a study of T cell responses to AZD1222 COVID-19 vaccine. Overall study results and limits: Spike-specific TCR breadth and depth rose after two AZD1222 doses. Spike-wide coverage was observed for vaccine-associated CD4 TCRs, with dominant responses at 160-218 and 743-854.

Sequencing used immunoSEQ multiplex PCR; TCRdb keeps in-frame clones, though not all of them. The profile covers 110,000 or so clones, with 70% to 90% appearing a single time and around 6% taken by the ten largest. CDR1 and CDR2 (germline): SGHRS, YFSETQ. The germline V and J ends were trimmed by 4 bases and 5 bases, with 18 bases remaining between them. The CDR3 is made up of 15 amino acids. Points on this clone: Its antigen remains unknown.

The sequenced sample was peripheral blood, obtained 28 days after the second AZD1222 dose. The chain links TRBV5-1 to TRBJ1-1; perhaps TRBD1 as D (5 bases). The clonotype was recovered from an adult who received the AZD1222 COVID-19 vaccine. The CDR3 region is CASSRAGEVGTEAFF. The CDR3 nucleotides read TGCGCCAGCAGCAGGGCGGGGGAGGTCGGGACTGAAGCTTTCTTT.